The clone carrying this TCR beta chain occurred many times. The sample comes from a study of molecular identifiers for immune sequencing clone quantification. About the research overall: Naive CD8 RNA (approximately 20,000 or 100,000 cells) was divided into five aliquots, with four sequenced.

MiXCR, run by TCRdb on the PCR reads, gives a single entry per CDR3 protein. The sample has 35,000 to 40,000 distinct CDR3 sequences; about a fifth are singletons. The CDR3 covers 15 residues. Germline values: CDR1 MNHNS, CDR2 SASEGT. V dropped 0 bases and J dropped 1 base, with 6 bases sitting between them. The sequencing input was naive CD8+ T cells from blood, with Jurkat cell RNA spiked in. Subset denoted: FACS-sorted CD8+CD4-CCR7+CD45RA+ naive T cells. The sequence came from a human donor in good health. Some libraries in this study had Jurkat cell RNA spiked in. V is TRBV6-1 and J is TRBJ2-2; D remains ambiguous. CDR3 protein: CASSEAGMNTGELFF. The DNA for the CDR3 is TGTGCCAGCAGTGAAGCGGGGATGAACACCGGGGAGCTGTTTTTT.